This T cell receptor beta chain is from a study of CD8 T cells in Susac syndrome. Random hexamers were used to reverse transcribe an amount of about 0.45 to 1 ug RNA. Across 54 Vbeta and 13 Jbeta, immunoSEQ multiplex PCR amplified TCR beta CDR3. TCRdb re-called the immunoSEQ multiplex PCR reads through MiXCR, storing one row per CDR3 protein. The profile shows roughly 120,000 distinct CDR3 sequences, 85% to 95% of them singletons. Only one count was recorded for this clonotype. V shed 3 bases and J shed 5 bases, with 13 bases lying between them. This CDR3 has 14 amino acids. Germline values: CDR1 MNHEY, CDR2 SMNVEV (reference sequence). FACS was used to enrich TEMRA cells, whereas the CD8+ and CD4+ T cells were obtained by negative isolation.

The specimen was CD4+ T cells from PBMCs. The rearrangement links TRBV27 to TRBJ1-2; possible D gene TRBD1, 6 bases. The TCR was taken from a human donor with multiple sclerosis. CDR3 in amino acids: CASSFKSTGYGYTF. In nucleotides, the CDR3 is TGTGCCAGCAGTTTTAAGTCTACAGGGTATGGCTACACCTTC.